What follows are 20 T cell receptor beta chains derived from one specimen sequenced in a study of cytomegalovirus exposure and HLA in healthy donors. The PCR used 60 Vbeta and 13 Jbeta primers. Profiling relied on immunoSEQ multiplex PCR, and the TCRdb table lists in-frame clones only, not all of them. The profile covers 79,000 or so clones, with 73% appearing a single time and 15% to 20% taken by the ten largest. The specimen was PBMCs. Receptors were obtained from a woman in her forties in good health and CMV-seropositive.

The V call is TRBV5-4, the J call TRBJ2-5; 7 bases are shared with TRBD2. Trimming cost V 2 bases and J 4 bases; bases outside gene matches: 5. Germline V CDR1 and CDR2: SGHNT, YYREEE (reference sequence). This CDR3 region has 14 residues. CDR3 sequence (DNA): TGTGCCAGCAGCTTTAGGGGAGGGCGAGAGACCCAGTACTTC. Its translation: CASSFRGGRETQYF.

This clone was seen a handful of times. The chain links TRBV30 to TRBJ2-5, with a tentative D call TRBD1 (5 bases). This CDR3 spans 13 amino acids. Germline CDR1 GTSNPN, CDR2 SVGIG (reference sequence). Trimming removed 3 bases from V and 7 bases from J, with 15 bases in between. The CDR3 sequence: CAWRSGQAWTQYF. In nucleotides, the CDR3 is TGTGCCTGGAGATCAGGGCAGGCGTGGACCCAGTACTTC.

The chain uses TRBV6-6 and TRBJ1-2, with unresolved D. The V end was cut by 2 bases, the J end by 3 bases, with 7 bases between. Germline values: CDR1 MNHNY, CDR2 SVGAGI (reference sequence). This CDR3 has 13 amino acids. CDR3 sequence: CASSYSSYYGYTF. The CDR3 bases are TGTGCCAGCAGTTACAGCTCCTACTATGGCTACACCTTC.

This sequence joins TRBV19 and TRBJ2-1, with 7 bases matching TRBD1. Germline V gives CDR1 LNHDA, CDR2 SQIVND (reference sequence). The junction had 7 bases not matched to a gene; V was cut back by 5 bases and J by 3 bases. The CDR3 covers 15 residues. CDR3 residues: CASSPRDSNYNEQFF. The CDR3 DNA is TGTGCCAGTAGTCCTCGGGACAGTAACTACAATGAGCAGTTCTTC.

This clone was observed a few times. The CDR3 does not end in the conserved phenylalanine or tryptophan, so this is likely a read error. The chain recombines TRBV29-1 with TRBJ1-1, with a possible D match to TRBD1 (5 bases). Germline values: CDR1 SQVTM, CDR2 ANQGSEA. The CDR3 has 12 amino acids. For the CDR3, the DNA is TGCAGATCGGGGAGATCGGGGGTAGGGGCTTTCGTT. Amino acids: CRSGRSGVGAFV.

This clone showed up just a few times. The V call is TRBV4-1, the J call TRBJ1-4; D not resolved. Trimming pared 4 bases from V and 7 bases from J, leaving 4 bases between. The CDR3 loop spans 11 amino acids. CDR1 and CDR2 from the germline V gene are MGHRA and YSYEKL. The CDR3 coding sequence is TGCGCCAGCAGCCGGCTTGAAAAACTGTTTTTT. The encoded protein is CASSRLEKLFF.

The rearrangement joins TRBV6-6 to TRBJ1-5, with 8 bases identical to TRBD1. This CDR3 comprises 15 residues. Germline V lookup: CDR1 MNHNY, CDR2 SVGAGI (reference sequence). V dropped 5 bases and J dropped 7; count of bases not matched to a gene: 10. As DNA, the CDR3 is TGTGCCAGCAGTGCACGAGACAGGGGAGGGCAGCCCCAGCATTTT. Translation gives CASSARDRGGQPQHF.

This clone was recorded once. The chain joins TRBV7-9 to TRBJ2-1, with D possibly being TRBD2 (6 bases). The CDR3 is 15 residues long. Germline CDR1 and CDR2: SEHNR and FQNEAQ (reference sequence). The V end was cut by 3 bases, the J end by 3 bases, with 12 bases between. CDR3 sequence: CASSLGLLDYNEQFF. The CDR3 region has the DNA TGTGCCAGCAGCTTGGGACTCCTAGACTACAATGAGCAGTTCTTC.

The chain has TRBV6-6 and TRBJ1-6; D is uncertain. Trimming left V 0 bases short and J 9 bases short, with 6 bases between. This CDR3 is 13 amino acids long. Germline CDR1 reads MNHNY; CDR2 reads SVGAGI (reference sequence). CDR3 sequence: CASSYSNSSPLHF. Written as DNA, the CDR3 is TGTGCCAGCAGTTACTCGAATAGTTCACCCCTCCACTTT.

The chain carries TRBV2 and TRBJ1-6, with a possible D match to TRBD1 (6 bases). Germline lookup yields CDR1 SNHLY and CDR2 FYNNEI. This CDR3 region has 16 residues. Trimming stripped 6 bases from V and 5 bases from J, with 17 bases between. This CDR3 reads CASSNRPGVDNSPLHF. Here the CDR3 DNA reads TGTGCCAGCAGCAACAGACCAGGGGTCGATAATTCACCCCTCCACTTT. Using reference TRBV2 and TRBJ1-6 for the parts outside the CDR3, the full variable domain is EPEVTQTPSHQVTQMGQEVILRCVPISNHLYFYWYRQILGQKVEFLVSFYNNEISEKSEIFDDQFSVERPDGSNFTLKIRSTKLEDSAMYFCASSNRPGVDNSPLHFGNGTRLTVT.

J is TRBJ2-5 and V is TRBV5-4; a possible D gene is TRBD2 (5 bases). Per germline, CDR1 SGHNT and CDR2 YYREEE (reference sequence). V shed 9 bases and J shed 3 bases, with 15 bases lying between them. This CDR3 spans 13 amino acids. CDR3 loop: CATRGEGEETQYF. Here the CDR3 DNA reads TGTGCCACCCGGGGAGAGGGCGAAGAGACCCAGTACTTC. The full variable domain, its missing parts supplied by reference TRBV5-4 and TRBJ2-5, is ETGVTQSPTHLIKTRGQQVTLRCSSQSGHNTVSWYQQALGQGPQFIFQYYREEENGRGNFPPRFSGLQFPNYSSELNVNALELDDSALYLCATRGEGEETQYFGPGTRLLVL.

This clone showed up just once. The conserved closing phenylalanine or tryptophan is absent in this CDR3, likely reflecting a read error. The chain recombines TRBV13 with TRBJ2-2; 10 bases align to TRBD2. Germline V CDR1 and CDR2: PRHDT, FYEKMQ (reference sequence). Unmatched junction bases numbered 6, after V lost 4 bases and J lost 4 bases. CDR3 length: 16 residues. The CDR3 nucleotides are TGTGCCAGCAGCTACCATAGCGGGAGGATCACCGGGGAGCTGTTTGTT. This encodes CASSYHSGRITGELFV.

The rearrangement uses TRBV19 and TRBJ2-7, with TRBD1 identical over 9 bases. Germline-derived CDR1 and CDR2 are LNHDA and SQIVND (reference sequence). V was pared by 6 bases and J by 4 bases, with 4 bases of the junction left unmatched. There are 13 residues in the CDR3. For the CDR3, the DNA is TGTGCCAGTAGAGGGACAGGGAAGTACGAGCAGTACTTC. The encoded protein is CASRGTGKYEQYF.

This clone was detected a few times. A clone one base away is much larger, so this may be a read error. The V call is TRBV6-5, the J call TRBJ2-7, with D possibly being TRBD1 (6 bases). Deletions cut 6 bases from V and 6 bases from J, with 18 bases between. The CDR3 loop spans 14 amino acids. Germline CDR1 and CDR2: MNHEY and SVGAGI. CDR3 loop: CASRTGPALAEQYF. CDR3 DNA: TGTGCCAGCAGAACAGGGCCAGCCCTGGCCGAGCAGTACTTC.

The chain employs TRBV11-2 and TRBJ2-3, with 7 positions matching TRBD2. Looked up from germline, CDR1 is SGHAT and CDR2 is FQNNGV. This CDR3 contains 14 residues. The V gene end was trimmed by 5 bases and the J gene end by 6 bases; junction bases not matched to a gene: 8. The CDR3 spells CASSLSTSKDTQYF. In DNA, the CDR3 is TGTGCCAGCAGCCTTTCGACTAGCAAGGATACGCAGTATTTT. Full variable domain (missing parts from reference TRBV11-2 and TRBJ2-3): EAGVAQSPRYKIIEKRQSVAFWCNPISGHATLYWYQQILGQGPKLLIQFQNNGVVDDSQLPKDRFSAERLKGVDSTLKIQPAKLEDSAVYLCASSLSTSKDTQYFGPGTRLTVL.

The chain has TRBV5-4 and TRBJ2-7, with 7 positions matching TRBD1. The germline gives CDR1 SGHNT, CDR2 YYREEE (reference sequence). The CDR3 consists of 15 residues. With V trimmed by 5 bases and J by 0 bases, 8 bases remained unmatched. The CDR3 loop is CASSYRQGSSYEQYF. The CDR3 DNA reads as TGTGCCAGCAGTTACCGACAGGGCTCCTCCTACGAGCAGTACTTC.

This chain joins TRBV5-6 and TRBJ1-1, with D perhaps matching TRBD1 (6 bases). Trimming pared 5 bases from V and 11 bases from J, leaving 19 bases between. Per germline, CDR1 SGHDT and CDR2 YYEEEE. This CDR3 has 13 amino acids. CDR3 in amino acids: CASSSGTRLLAFF. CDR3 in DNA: TGTGCCAGCAGTTCCGGGACAAGGTTGTTGGCTTTCTTT.

The CDR3 here is CASSGVGTGNQPQHF. The CDR3 DNA sequence: TGTGCCAGCAGTGGGGTCGGGACAGGCAATCAGCCCCAGCATTTT. The rearrangement links TRBV25-1 to TRBJ1-5, with TRBD1 matching 7 bases. CDR1 MGHDK and CDR2 SYGVNS come from the germline V gene. This CDR3 has 15 residues. V lost 4 bases and J lost 2; bases outside the gene matches: 5.

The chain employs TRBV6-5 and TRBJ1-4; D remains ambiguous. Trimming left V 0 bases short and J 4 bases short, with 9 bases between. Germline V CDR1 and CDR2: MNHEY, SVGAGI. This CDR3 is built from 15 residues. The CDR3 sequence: CASSYSQAVNEKLFF. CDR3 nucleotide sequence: TGTGCCAGCAGTTACTCCCAGGCCGTTAATGAAAAACTGTTTTTT.

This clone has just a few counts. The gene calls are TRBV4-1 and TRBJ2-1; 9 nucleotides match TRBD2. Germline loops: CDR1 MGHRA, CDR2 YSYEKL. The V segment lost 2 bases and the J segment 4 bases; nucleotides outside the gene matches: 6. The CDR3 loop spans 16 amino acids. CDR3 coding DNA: TGCGCCAGCAGCCAAATAGCGGGAGAGCAGTACAATGAGCAGTTCTTC. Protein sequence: CASSQIAGEQYNEQFF.